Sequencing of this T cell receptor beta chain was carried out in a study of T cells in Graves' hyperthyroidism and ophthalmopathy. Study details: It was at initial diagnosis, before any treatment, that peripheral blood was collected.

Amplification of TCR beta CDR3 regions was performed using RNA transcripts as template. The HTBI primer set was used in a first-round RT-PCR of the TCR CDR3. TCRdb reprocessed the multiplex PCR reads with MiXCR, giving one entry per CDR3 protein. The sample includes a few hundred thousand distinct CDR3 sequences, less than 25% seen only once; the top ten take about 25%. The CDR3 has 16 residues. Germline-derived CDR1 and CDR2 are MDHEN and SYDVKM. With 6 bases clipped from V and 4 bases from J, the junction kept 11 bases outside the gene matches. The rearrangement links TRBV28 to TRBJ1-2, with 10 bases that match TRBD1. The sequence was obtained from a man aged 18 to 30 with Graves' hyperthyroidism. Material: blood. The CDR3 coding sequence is TGTGCCAGCAGCCTGACAGGGGGCTCTTCCGTCTATGGCTACACCTTC. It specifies CASSLTGGSSVYGYTF.